Listed below are T cell receptor beta chains from one sample, sequenced in a study of T cells in Graves' hyperthyroidism and ophthalmopathy. TCRdb re-analysed the multiplex PCR reads in MiXCR, keeping a single row per CDR3 protein. The table lists 600,000 to 900,000 distinct CDR3 sequences, roughly 15% of them singletons. The material sequenced was blood. Receptors were obtained from a man between 18 and 35 years old with Graves' hyperthyroidism. Each CDR3 is given with its conserved first and last residue. The D gene is left open where the match is weak. Expanded clones are given a class, and other clones once, few, many or no size at all.

TRBD2,TRBJ2-7,many,TRBV15,TGTGCCACCAGCACCAGACTAGCGGGAGCGGGTGAGCAGTACTTC,CATSTRLAGAGEQYF
TRBD1,TRBJ2-7,-,TRBV6-4,TGTGCCAGCACTCCGGACAGGGCTTCCTACGAGCAGTACTTC,CASTPDRASYEQYF
-,TRBJ2-2,many,TRBV2,TGTGCCAGCATGAATACCGGGGAGCTGTTTTTT,CASMNTGELFF
-,TRBJ1-2,-,TRBV20-1,TGCTCTCAAGGACGATTGGGTGCGGGTGCGGACAAGAACTATGGCTACACCTTC,CSQGRLGAGADKNYGYTF
TRBD1,TRBJ1-2,many,TRBV3-1,TGTGCCAGCAGCCATGCACAGGGGGCGGGGGGCTACACCTTC,CASSHAQGAGGYTF
TRBD1,TRBJ1-1,many,TRBV2,TGTGCCAGCAGCTATAGACAGGGAGACACTGAAGCTTTCTTT,CASSYRQGDTEAFF
-,TRBJ2-5,-,TRBV14,TGTGCCAGCAGCCACAATCAAGAGACCCAGTACTTC,CASSHNQETQYF
-,TRBJ2-5,-,TRBV24-1,TGTGCCACCAGTGATTCTATGGGAGAGACCCAGTACTTC,CATSDSMGETQYF
-,TRBJ1-6,-,TRBV30,TGTGCCTGGAGTGTTCCGACGGGGGCATCTAATTCACCCCTCCACTTT,CAWSVPTGASNSPLHF
TRBD2,TRBJ2-7,many,TRBV7-2,TGTGCCAGCAGCTTTTGGACTAGCGGGATTATTTCCTACGAGCAGTACTTC,CASSFWTSGIISYEQYF
-,TRBJ2-5,once,TRBV7-2,TGTGCCAGCAGCTTAGAGAGCAGGGGACGAGAGACCCAGTACTTC,CASSLESRGRETQYF
TRBD1,TRBJ2-5,-,TRBV7-2,TGTGCCAGCAGCCCAACCAGCGGACAGGGGAGCTACTTC,CASSPTSGQGSYF
-,TRBJ2-1,few,TRBV19,TGTGCCAGTAGTATCGGTGCTGGCGGGATGGGTGAGCAGTTCTTC,CASSIGAGGMGEQFF
-,TRBJ1-2,many,TRBV29-1,TGCAGCGTTTCATCAGCGACCGGTATGGCCTATGGCTACACCTTC,CSVSSATGMAYGYTF
-,TRBJ2-5,-,TRBV28,TGTGCCACCAACGCAGGGATTTCGGAGACCCAGTACTTC,CATNAGISETQYF
TRBD2,TRBJ2-1,few,TRBV28,TGTGCCAGCAGTTCACGGACTAGCGCGAGGGCAGACAGGTACAATGAGCAGTTCTTC,CASSSRTSARADRYNEQFF
TRBD2,TRBJ2-1,-,TRBV4-1,TGCGCCAGCAGCCACAGACTAGCGGGAGGGCCTGGTGAGCAGTTCTTC,CASSHRLAGGPGEQFF
TRBD2,TRBJ2-5,-,TRBV12-3/TRBV12-4,TGTGCCAGCAGTCTCAATAGCGGGCAAGAGACCCAGTACTTC,CASSLNSGQETQYF
-,TRBJ2-7,-,TRBV6-2/TRBV6-3,TGTGCCAGCAGTTACTCGATTCACGGAGGATACGAGCAGTACTTC,CASSYSIHGGYEQYF
-,TRBJ2-1,many,TRBV7-8,TGTGCCAGCAGCTTAGCCAGGGGTAATGAGCAGTTCTTC,CASSLARGNEQFF
-,TRBJ2-7,many,TRBV12-3/TRBV12-4,TGTGCCAGCAGTTTAACGGTGAACCCAAGCTCCTACGAGCAGTACTTC,CASSLTVNPSSYEQYF
TRBD2,TRBJ2-7,many,TRBV27,TGTGCCAGCAGTTCCGACTTGCGGGAGGAGTACGAGCAGTACTTC,CASSSDLREEYEQYF
TRBD2,TRBJ2-7,many,TRBV6-2/TRBV6-3,TGTGCCAGCAGTTCCCCCCGTGGGGGGCTCTCAACTAGCGGGAGAGGCTACGAGCAGTACTTC,CASSSPRGGLSTSGRGYEQYF
-,TRBJ1-3,few,TRBV15,TGTGCCACCAGCAGAGCGTCCCAGGACAACACCATATATTTT,CATSRASQDNTIYF
TRBD1,TRBJ2-7,many,TRBV2,TGTGCCAGCAGGGTAACAGGGGGTAAGCAGTACTTC,CASRVTGGKQYF
-,TRBJ2-7,many,TRBV28,TGTGCCAGCAGTTTATCGGGGGATACCTACGAGCAGTACTTC,CASSLSGDTYEQYF
TRBD2,TRBJ2-7,few,TRBV7-2,TGTGCCAGCAGCTTAACTTATAGCGGGGCGTACTCCTACGAGCAGTACTTC,CASSLTYSGAYSYEQYF
TRBD2,TRBJ2-1,-,TRBV5-1,TGCGCCAGCAGCTTGAGTCCCGGGAGGGGGTACAATGAGCAGTTCTTC,CASSLSPGRGYNEQFF
-,TRBJ2-1,many,TRBV20-1,TGCAGTGCTAGTAGGGGGACTACCAATGAGCAGTTCTTC,CSASRGTTNEQFF
-,TRBJ2-7,-,TRBV20-1,TGCAGTGCTAGAGATCTTGAGGTCGGCGAGCAGTACTTC,CSARDLEVGEQYF
TRBD2,TRBJ2-1,-,TRBV12-3/TRBV12-4,TGTGCCAGCAGATGGACTAGCGGGATGAACAATGAGCAGTTCTTC,CASRWTSGMNNEQFF
TRBD1,TRBJ1-4,-,TRBV5-1,TGCGCCAGCAGCGATCCGGGACAGCAGGAAAAACTGTTTTTT,CASSDPGQQEKLFF
TRBD2,TRBJ2-7,few,TRBV7-9,TGTGCCGGCAGCTCCCCGCTAGCGGGAGATTTCGAGCAGTACTTC,CAGSSPLAGDFEQYF
TRBD1,TRBJ2-4,-,TRBV7-9,TGTGCCAGCAGCTTACCTTCGACAGGGGGGGAAAACATTCAGTACTTC,CASSLPSTGGENIQYF
-,TRBJ2-5,-,TRBV3-1,TGTGCCAGCAGCCAGGGGGTACTGCACTTC,CASSQGVLHF
-,TRBJ1-1,-,TRBV19,TGTGCCAGTAGTATGACAGCACGCACTGAAGCTTTCTTT,CASSMTARTEAFF
TRBD1,TRBJ2-7,-,TRBV11-2,TGTGCCAGCAGCTTCTGGGACAGGGCGGACGAGCAGTACTTC,CASSFWDRADEQYF
TRBD2,TRBJ2-1,-,TRBV9,TGTGCCAGCAGCGTCTCGGGACTAGCGGAGTACTATGAGCAGTTCTTC,CASSVSGLAEYYEQFF
TRBD2,TRBJ2-1,many,TRBV7-2,TGTGCCAGCAGACTCATAGCGGGGGGCTACAATGAGCAGTTCTTC,CASRLIAGGYNEQFF
-,TRBJ2-7,few,TRBV6-1,TGTGCCAGCAGTGAATTTGGCAGAACCCAACTAGCCTCCTACGAGCAGTACTTC,CASSEFGRTQLASYEQYF
TRBD1,TRBJ2-2,-,TRBV9,TGTGCCAGCAGCGCAAGATACAGGGGCGACACCGGGGAGCTGTTTTTT,CASSARYRGDTGELFF
TRBD1,TRBJ1-5,-,TRBV28,TGTGCCAGCAGTTTTGTTACAGGGGGGACCAATCAGCCCCAGCATTTT,CASSFVTGGTNQPQHF
TRBD1,TRBJ2-4,-,TRBV9,TGTGCCAGCAGCGTCCAGGGGGCCGCCAAAAACATTCAGTACTTC,CASSVQGAAKNIQYF
-,TRBJ1-1,-,TRBV6-2/TRBV6-3,TGTGCCAGCAGTTCCACGATGAGCGGGACTGAAGCTTTCTTT,CASSSTMSGTEAFF
-,TRBJ1-5,many,TRBV28,TGTGCCAGCACCCTACGGGGGCCATCCCAGCCCCAGCATTTT,CASTLRGPSQPQHF
-,TRBJ1-1,few,TRBV4-2,TGTGCCAGCAGCCAAGTGGGGCAGTCGTACGCTGAAGCTTTCTTT,CASSQVGQSYAEAFF
TRBD1,TRBJ2-4,few,TRBV5-1,TGCGCCAGCAGCCCGGGACAGTGGGGAAACATTCAGTACTTC,CASSPGQWGNIQYF
TRBD1,TRBJ1-2,many,TRBV4-1,TGTGCCAGCAGCCAGGACAGGGGCAACTATGGCTACACCTTC,CASSQDRGNYGYTF
-,TRBJ2-7,few,TRBV4-1,TGCGCCTCTTCGATCCGGGACATAGGGGGACACGAGCAGTACTTC,CASSIRDIGGHEQYF
-,TRBJ2-6,-,TRBV28,TGTGCCAGCAGTTTCCCCTTGACTGGGGCCAACGTCCTGACTTTC,CASSFPLTGANVLTF
-,TRBJ1-1,few,TRBV5-1,TGCGCCAGCAGTTGGGCTTCTGGGGGAGGGGCTGAAGCTTTCTTT,CASSWASGGGAEAFF
-,TRBJ1-2,many,TRBV30,TGTGCCTGGAGTGCTGCCGGGAACTATGGCTACACCTTC,CAWSAAGNYGYTF
TRBD1,TRBJ2-1,few,TRBV6-1,TGTGCCAGCAGTTCCCGGGGTGGGACAGGGGTCTACAATGAGCAGTTCTTC,CASSSRGGTGVYNEQFF
TRBD2,TRBJ2-3,few,TRBV29-1,TGCAGCGTGAGGACTAGCGCCACAGATACGCAGTATTTT,CSVRTSATDTQYF
-,TRBJ1-1,-,TRBV19,TGTGCCAGTAGTAACGGACTTGTGAACACTGAAGCTTTCTTT,CASSNGLVNTEAFF